The T cell receptor (beta chain) under discussion was sequenced for a study of spatial heterogeneity in lung cancer. TCRdb re-called the 5' RACE reads through MiXCR, storing one row per CDR3 protein. Of approximately 25,000 distinct CDR3 sequences listed, approximately 9% are singletons. Time point noted: sample taken at primary tumor resection. Patients with untreated early-stage non-small cell lung cancer, numbering 72, were the donors. Unsorted samples of tumor, nontumor lung or frozen PBMC had their whole RNA sequenced. The germline V gene encodes CDR1 SGHTA and CDR2 FQGNSA. CDR3 size: 14 residues. Deletions cut 5 bases from V and 0 bases from J, with 9 bases between. Study-level results: Mutation counts in tumors were tracked by counts of expanded intratumoral alpha and beta TCRs.

The table lists this clonotype with a few counts. The target antigen is unknown. The clonotype comes from a male donor with early-stage non-small cell lung cancer. The V gene is TRBV7-2, the J gene TRBJ2-3, with D tentatively TRBD1 or TRBD2 (6 bases each). Sequences were derived from lung tumor tissue, sampled at surgery. CDR3 DNA sequence: TGTGCCAGCAGCGGGGGGCCTAGCACAGATACGCAGTATTTT. Its translation: CASSGGPSTDTQYF.